The 31 T cell receptor beta chains below all came from one sample that was sequenced in a study of early T cells in non-severe SARS-CoV-2 infection. One entry per CDR3 protein results from TCRdb running MiXCR on the 5' RACE reads. The data hold 40,000 to 55,000 distinct CDR3 sequences, with 6% to 8% observed a single time. The sequenced material came from whole blood. These receptors all stem from an adult who was a healthcare worker with PCR-confirmed SARS-CoV-2 infection or an uninfected control (not recorded which).

A note on this clonotype: A much larger clone differs by one base, so this may be a read error. The chain carries TRBV27 and TRBJ1-1; 7 bases are a match to TRBD1. This CDR3 contains 13 residues. CDR1 is MNHEY and CDR2 is SMNVEV in the germline V gene (reference sequence). In DNA, the CDR3 is TGTGCCAGCAGTAAACAGGGGCCAACTGAAGCTTACTTT. It specifies CASSKQGPTEAYF.

This clonotype was counted many times. The chain joins TRBV20-1 to TRBJ1-1, with D perhaps TRBD1 (6 bases). The length of the CDR3 is 13 residues. Trimming left V 5 bases short and J 1 base short, with 11 bases between. Germline-derived CDR1 and CDR2 are DFQATT and SNEGSKA (reference sequence). Here the CDR3 reads CSADRTANTEAFF. CDR3 nucleotides: TGCAGTGCTGATAGGACAGCGAACACTGAAGCTTTCTTT.

This clonotype came up many times. The J gene is TRBJ2-3, the V gene TRBV12-3 or TRBV12-4; 9 positions agree with TRBD2. Trimming took 4 bases from V and 2 from J; bases not matched to a gene: 1. The CDR3 has 14 amino acids. The CDR3 DNA reads TGTGCCAGCAGTTCTAGCGGGGCCACAGATACGCAGTATTTT. Translation: CASSSSGATDTQYF.

The chain has TRBV4-3 and TRBJ2-7; no definite D call. Germline values: CDR1 LGHNA, CDR2 YSLEER. Deletions cut 0 bases from V and 2 bases from J, with 8 bases between. This CDR3 comprises 14 residues. The CDR3 loop reads CASSQDGRAYEQYF. As DNA, the CDR3 is TGCGCCAGCAGCCAAGATGGAAGGGCCTACGAGCAGTACTTC.

This clonotype was counted at least ten times. The chain carries TRBV5-1 and TRBJ2-1; D is ambiguous. Germline V gives CDR1 SGHRS, CDR2 YFSETQ. The CDR3 totals 15 residues. The ends were cut back, 4 bases at V and 0 bases at J, with 11 bases in the middle. CDR3 sequence: CASSPTLSSYNEQFF. The CDR3 DNA follows: TGCGCCAGCAGCCCGACACTGAGCTCCTACAATGAGCAGTTCTTC.

Many counts were recorded for this clonotype. CDR3 amino acids: CSVDSDSYEQYF. In nucleotides, the CDR3 is TGCAGCGTTGATTCCGATTCCTACGAGCAGTACTTC. The chain has TRBV29-1 and TRBJ2-7; no clear D gene. The CDR3 is made up of 12 amino acids. Germline lookup yields CDR1 SQVTM and CDR2 ANQGSEA. V gave up 3 bases and J gave up 1 base, with 7 bases separating them.

This clonotype was recorded at least ten times. The CDR3 sequence: CSASPVGNQPQHF. The CDR3 DNA reads TGCAGTGCTAGCCCCGTGGGGAATCAGCCCCAGCATTTT. The chain combines TRBV20-1 with TRBJ1-5; unclear D gene. Germline V gene data show CDR1 as DFQATT and CDR2 as SNEGSKA (reference sequence). CDR3 size: 13 residues. V was trimmed by 3 bases and J by 4 bases, leaving 10 bases between them.

This clonotype was counted a few times. The chain combines TRBV24-1 with TRBJ1-1, with a tentative D call TRBD1 (6 bases). The CDR3 runs to 13 residues. V was clipped by 8 bases and J by 4 bases, with 13 bases between them. Looked up from germline, CDR1 is KGHDR and CDR2 is SFDVKD. CDR3 DNA: TGTGCCACCAAAGGGGGGCAGGGCACTGAAGCTTTCTTT. Translated, it gives CATKGGQGTEAFF.

J is TRBJ1-2 and V is TRBV7-2; no definite D call. Trimming shortened V by 5 bases and J by 5 bases, and 18 bases separated the two germline ends. The CDR3 has 15 amino acids. Germline CDR1 is SGHTA and CDR2 is FQGNSA. The CDR3 spells CASSPRRDSTYGYTF. DNA for the CDR3: TGTGCCAGCAGCCCCCGACGGGATTCAACTTATGGCTACACCTTC.

The chain employs TRBV4-2 and TRBJ2-5; D remains unclear. This CDR3 has 13 amino acids. Deletions cut 1 base from V and 2 bases from J, with 5 bases between. Per the germline V gene, CDR1 is LGHNA and CDR2 is YNFKEQ. CDR3 in amino acids: CASSQVQQETQYF. The CDR3 DNA is TGTGCCAGCAGCCAAGTACAGCAAGAGACCCAGTACTTC.

This clonotype was counted a few times. The V call is TRBV12-3 or TRBV12-4, the J call TRBJ1-2; D gene ambiguous. Trimming stripped 7 bases from V and 3 bases from J, with 12 bases between. The CDR3 consists of 13 residues. For the CDR3, the DNA is TGTGCCAGCACCCCAGACAATGACTATGGCTACACCTTC. This translates into CASTPDNDYGYTF.

This clonotype was detected only a few times. Here the CDR3 reads CSVDRGSGPGRTFF. The DNA of the CDR3 is TGCAGCGTTGACAGGGGGTCGGGGCCTGGTCGCACTTTCTTT. The chain joins TRBV29-1 to TRBJ1-1; 7 positions agree with TRBD1. Trimming at V came to 3 bases and at J to 12 bases, leaving 16 bases not matched to a gene. CDR3 length: 14 amino acids. Germline CDR1 and CDR2: SQVTM and ANQGSEA.

At least ten counts were recorded for this clonotype. This chain connects TRBV20-1 to TRBJ2-5; D remains unclear. The V end lost 4 bases, the J end lost 4 bases, and 7 bases lay between the germline ends. This CDR3 has 11 residues. Germline V gene data show CDR1 as DFQATT and CDR2 as SNEGSKA (reference sequence). CDR3 sequence: CSATGRETQYF. The CDR3 region has the DNA TGCAGTGCTACTGGTAGAGAGACCCAGTACTTC.

This clonotype was observed a handful of times. V and J are TRBV29-1 and TRBJ2-5; 13 bases agree with TRBD2. V lost 2 bases to trimming and J lost 7 bases; unmatched junction nucleotides: 7. This CDR3 spans 15 amino acids. The germline V gene encodes CDR1 SQVTM and CDR2 ANQGSEA. The CDR3 nucleotides are TGCAGCGTTGAAACTAGCGGGGGGGCTGATTCGACCCAGTACTTC. This encodes CSVETSGGADSTQYF.

In its sample, this clonotype was seen many times. The genes are TRBV4-3 and TRBJ1-6; weak D call: TRBD1 (5 bases). Trimming shortened V by 4 bases and J by 8 bases, and 9 bases separated the two germline ends. This CDR3 comprises 13 residues. Per germline, CDR1 LGHNA and CDR2 YSLEER. The CDR3 is CASSPRVDSPLHF. The CDR3 DNA reads TGCGCCAGCAGCCCCAGGGTGGATTCACCCCTCCACTTT.

Concerning this clonotype itself: Since a much larger clone is just one base distant, this may be a read error. V and J are TRBV10-1 and TRBJ2-3, with a possible D match to TRBD1 (6 bases). V shed 5 bases and J shed 6 bases, with 21 bases lying between them. CDR1 and CDR2 from the germline V gene are WNHNN and SYGVQD (reference sequence). The CDR3 is 16 amino acids. CDR3 in DNA: TGCGCCAGCAGTATATCGAAACGACAGGAGAGGGATACGCAGTATTTT. Its protein product is CASSISKRQERDTQYF.

This clonotype was detected ten times or more. V is TRBV4-1 and J is TRBJ1-6; the D is unclear. CDR3 length equals 17 residues. V lost 1 base and J 0 bases, leaving 10 bases between the germline ends. Germline-derived CDR1 and CDR2 are MGHRA and YSYEKL. CDR3 coding DNA: TGCGCCAGCAGCCAAGTCTACAAGAGCTCCTATAATTCACCCCTCCACTTT. As protein: CASSQVYKSSYNSPLHF.

This clonotype showed up many times. The V and J genes are TRBV6-1 and TRBJ1-6, with a weak D call TRBD1 (5 bases). The ends were cut back, 3 bases at V and 7 bases at J, with 13 bases in the middle. From germline, CDR1 is MNHNS and CDR2 SASEGT. The CDR3 sequence is 15 residues long. CDR3 coding DNA: TGTGCCAGCAGTGAGTTCGGGACCAAAAATTCACCCCTCCACTTT. Its protein product is CASSEFGTKNSPLHF.

The genes are TRBV21-1 and TRBJ1-4. TRBV21-1 is termed a pseudogene. This CDR3 contains 17 residues. CDR3 nucleotide sequence: TGTGCCAGCAGCAACGTCCTCGGCGGGAAGGTTTCTGAAAAACTGTTTTTT. Residues: CASSNVLGGKVSEKLFF.

This clonotype was found many times. V and J are TRBV6-9 and TRBJ2-2; 10 nucleotides line up with TRBD2. With 5 bases clipped from V and 4 bases from J, the junction kept 7 bases outside the gene matches. This CDR3 contains 16 residues. The germline CDR1 and CDR2 sequences are MNHGY and SVAAGI. Here the CDR3 reads CASSHIAGGGTGELFF. The CDR3 bases are TGTGCCAGCAGTCACATAGCGGGGGGAGGCACCGGGGAGCTGTTTTTT.

In this sample, this clonotype turned up a few times. The J gene is TRBJ2-7, the V gene TRBV2, with D maybe TRBD1 (6 bases). Trimming took off 7 bases at V and 6 bases at J, with 16 bases between the two ends. This CDR3 has 13 amino acids. Germline assignment: CDR1 SNHLY and CDR2 FYNNEI. CDR3 coding DNA: TGTGCCAGCACCCGAAATCAGGGGCGCGAGCAGTACTTC. Encoded protein: CASTRNQGREQYF.

The J gene is TRBJ2-2, the V gene TRBV28; D might be TRBD2 (7 bases). The CDR3 sequence is 15 residues long. The V gene's germline CDR1 is MDHEN and CDR2 SYDVKM. Trimming shortened V by 10 bases and J by 5 bases, and 20 bases separated the two germline ends. The CDR3 loop reads CATGRGALDTGELFF. In DNA form, the CDR3 reads TGTGCCACCGGACGGGGGGCCTTAGATACCGGGGAGCTGTTTTTT.

Concerning this clonotype itself: At one end the junction does not follow the germline gene, possibly because of a read error. The chain recombines TRBV6-2 or TRBV6-3 with TRBJ2-7; TRBD1 matches at 9 bases. CDR1 MNHEY and CDR2 SVGEGT come from the germline V gene. The CDR3 is 14 residues long. This CDR3 is CVSTNGQGSYEQYF. The CDR3 nucleotides are TGTGTCAGCACCAATGGACAGGGGAGTTACGAGCAGTACTTC.

The J gene is TRBJ2-1, the V gene TRBV11-2, with 9 bases matching TRBD2. This CDR3 is built from 15 residues. CDR1 and CDR2 from the germline V gene are SGHAT and FQNNGV. J gave up 9 bases and V 1 base, and 7 bases lay outside the gene matches. The DNA of the CDR3 is TGTGCCAGCAGCTTAGTAGCGGGGGCAAAGGGTGAGCAGTTCTTC. It translates to CASSLVAGAKGEQFF.

This clonotype was counted many times. The V call is TRBV2, the J call TRBJ2-7; maybe TRBD2 (6 bases). Germline V gene data show CDR1 as SNHLY and CDR2 as FYNNEI. Trimming shortened V by 6 bases and J by 3 bases, and 12 bases separated the two germline ends. This CDR3 region has 13 residues. Here the CDR3 reads CASRLGLVYEQYF. The CDR3 DNA reads TGTGCCAGCAGGTTGGGACTGGTCTACGAGCAGTACTTC.

The V call is TRBV4-3, the J call TRBJ1-3; the D is unclear. This CDR3 region has 15 residues. With 0 bases removed from V and 0 bases from J, the gap between germline ends came to 6 bases. Germline V CDR1 and CDR2: LGHNA, YSLEER. In DNA form, the CDR3 reads TGCGCCAGCAGCCAAGACAGATCCTCTGGAAACACCATATATTTT. Its translation is CASSQDRSSGNTIYF.

This sequence joins TRBV5-5 and TRBJ2-1; 11 nucleotides match TRBD2. Germline V gene lookup returns CDR1 SGHKS and CDR2 YYEKEE (reference sequence). The V gene end was trimmed by 7 bases and the J gene end by 2 bases; junction bases not matched to a gene: 5. The length of the CDR3 is 15 residues. The CDR3 bases are TGTGCCAGCGCGGGACTAGCGGTTACCTACAATGAGCAGTTCTTC. Its translation is CASAGLAVTYNEQFF.

Many counts were recorded for this clonotype. The chain carries TRBV12-3 or TRBV12-4 and TRBJ2-5; tentatively, D is TRBD1 (5 bases). CDR3 length equals 12 residues. V was clipped by 5 bases and J by 3 bases, with 7 bases between them. The CDR3 sequence is CASSTTEETQYF. CDR3 DNA: TGTGCCAGCAGTACGACAGAAGAGACCCAGTACTTC.

There are many counts of this clonotype. This rearrangement joins TRBV6-4 to TRBJ2-3; D gene ambiguous. Germline values: CDR1 MRHNA, CDR2 SNTAGT. Trimming shortened V by 3 bases and J by 0 bases, and 4 bases separated the two germline ends. This CDR3 has 13 residues. The CDR3 DNA sequence: TGTGCCAGCAGTGAGGGTAGCACAGATACGCAGTATTTT. Translating gives CASSEGSTDTQYF.

The gene calls are TRBV20-1 and TRBJ1-2; 10 nucleotides line up with TRBD1. CDR3 length: 12 residues. Per germline, CDR1 DFQATT and CDR2 SNEGSKA (reference sequence). V lost 6 bases to trimming and J lost 7 bases; unmatched junction nucleotides: 5. DNA of the CDR3: TGCAGTGCGCGACAGGGGGCTACTGGCTACACCTTC. Protein product: CSARQGATGYTF.

This clonotype has more than one count but fewer than ten. V and J are TRBV19 and TRBJ2-1; D ambiguous. The CDR3 is made up of 12 amino acids. CDR1 is LNHDA and CDR2 is SQIVND in the germline V gene (reference sequence). With 3 bases removed from V and 7 bases from J, the gap between germline ends came to 7 bases. This CDR3 is CASSIQPNEQFF. Written as DNA, the CDR3 is TGTGCCAGTAGTATTCAGCCGAATGAGCAGTTCTTC.